The 27 T cell receptor beta chains presented below share a single source sample, sequenced in a study of blood T cell repertoires in COVID-19. Produced via immunoSEQ multiplex PCR; TCRdb's table is partial and in-frame only. The sample holds 130,000 to 150,000 clones, around 81% seen once. The source material was peripheral blood. These receptors came from a man between 60 and 75 years old with active or convalescent COVID-19.

The chain uses TRBV5-1 and TRBJ1-3; TRBD1 aligns across 7 bases. The CDR3 runs 18 residues. Per the germline V gene, CDR1 is SGHRS and CDR2 is YFSETQ. V was pared by 5 bases and J by 3 bases, with 17 bases of the junction left unmatched. The CDR3 loop reads CASSGFPQDRKNGNTIYF. The CDR3 DNA follows: TGCGCCAGCAGTGGTTTCCCTCAGGACAGGAAGAATGGAAACACCATATATTTT. The variable domain in full, completed from reference TRBV5-1 and TRBJ1-3, reads KAGVTQTPRYLIKTRGQQVTLSCSPISGHRSVSWYQQTPGQGLQFLFEYFSETQRNKGNFPGRFSGRQFSNSRSEMNVSTLELGDSALYLCASSGFPQDRKNGNTIYFGEGSWLTVV.

This sequence joins TRBV3-1 (or the pseudogene TRBV3-2) and TRBJ2-1; TRBD2 matches 12 bases. This CDR3 is 16 amino acids long. Germline assignment: CDR1 LGHDT and CDR2 YNNKEL (reference sequence). The ends lost 5 bases at V and 9 bases at J; junction bases unmatched: 11. The CDR3 reads CASSLRGLAGGGEQFF. The CDR3 bases are TGTGCCAGCAGCTTACGGGGACTAGCGGGCGGCGGTGAGCAGTTCTTC.

This clone turned up a few times. The chain couples TRBV12-3 or TRBV12-4 to TRBJ1-2, with D maybe TRBD1 (5 bases). V was shortened by 4 bases and J by 8 bases, with 14 bases between the two germline ends. The CDR3 totals 13 residues. CDR3 region: CASSYLGPDGYTF. The CDR3 region has the DNA TGTGCCAGCAGTTATCTGGGGCCGGACGGCTACACCTTC.

V gene TRBV6-6 combines with J gene TRBJ2-3; 9 positions match TRBD2. This CDR3 is 20 amino acids long. Losses at the gene ends were 5 bases for V and 0 bases for J; bases not matched to a gene: 18. Germline V gene data show CDR1 as MNHNY and CDR2 as SVGAGI (reference sequence). The CDR3 DNA reads TGTGCCAGCAGTCCCCCGACTAGCGGTTTCGAACTTCCTAGCACAGATACGCAGTATTTT. Protein sequence: CASSPPTSGFELPSTDTQYF.

The chain uses TRBV12-3 or TRBV12-4 and TRBJ2-7; TRBD2 aligns across 7 bases. This CDR3 comprises 12 residues. The junction had 4 bases not matched to a gene; V was cut back by 7 bases and J by 4 bases. CDR3 residues: CASTPGGYEQYF. Written as DNA, the CDR3 is TGTGCCAGCACCCCGGGAGGTTACGAGCAGTACTTC.

The V gene is TRBV7-3, the J gene TRBJ1-2; perhaps TRBD1 as D (6 bases). The CDR3 is 13 residues long. Germline assignment: CDR1 SGHTA and CDR2 FQGTGA. Deletions cut 1 base from V and 13 bases from J, with 16 bases between. CDR3 protein: CASSLMRQAGFTF. DNA of the CDR3: TGTGCCAGCAGCTTAATGAGACAGGCCGGGTTCACCTTC.

CDR3 coding DNA: TGTGCCAGCAGCCAGGAGACAGGGAGCGCTGGCTACACCTTC. As protein: CASSQETGSAGYTF. This rearrangement joins TRBV3-1 (or the pseudogene TRBV3-2) to TRBJ1-2, with 7 bases lining up with TRBD1. The V and J ends lost 3 bases and 7 bases, in that order; junction bases with no gene match: 8. The CDR3 runs to 14 residues. Germline lookup yields CDR1 LGHDT and CDR2 YNNKEL (reference sequence).

The J gene is TRBJ2-7, the V gene TRBV5-5; the D gene is possibly TRBD1 (5 bases). The CDR3 loop spans 16 amino acids. CDR1 is SGHKS and CDR2 is YYEKEE in the germline V gene (reference sequence). Between the trimmed V and J ends, which lost 4 bases and 0 bases, there was a span of 17 bases. CDR3 sequence reads: CASSLLRRVLSYEQYF. The DNA for the CDR3 is TGTGCCAGCAGCCTACTTCGCAGGGTCCTCTCCTACGAGCAGTACTTC.

The V gene is TRBV7-2, the J gene TRBJ2-7, with 8 bases that match TRBD1. Germline V CDR1 and CDR2: SGHTA, FQGNSA. Trimming cost V 7 bases and J 4 bases; bases outside gene matches: 15. This CDR3 comprises 16 residues. The CDR3 spells CASTRNRAGGMYEQYF. The DNA of the CDR3 is TGTGCCAGCACAAGAAACAGGGCAGGGGGCATGTACGAGCAGTACTTC.

The rearrangement uses TRBV6-5 and TRBJ1-4; D is uncertain. CDR3 length: 15 residues. V was clipped by 2 bases and J by 5 bases, with 12 bases between them. CDR1 is MNHEY, CDR2 SVGAGI, per germline. The CDR3 loop is CASSYGQYGNEKLFF. CDR3 sequence (DNA): TGTGCCAGCAGTTACGGGCAGTATGGAAATGAAAAACTGTTTTTT.

The J gene is TRBJ2-5, the V gene TRBV6-2 or TRBV6-3; D perhaps matches TRBD2 (6 bases). The V gene lost 2 bases and the J gene lost 9 bases, with 22 bases spanning the gap. CDR1 and CDR2 (germline): MNHEY, SVGEGT. CDR3 length: 16 residues. CDR3 in DNA: TGTGCCAGCAGTTACCCACCTGGTTTAGCGGCCTCGGCCCAGTACTTC. Amino acids: CASSYPPGLAASAQYF.

As for this clone: A junction end diverges from the germline sequence, so it may reflect a read error. V and J are TRBV7-3 and TRBJ2-3; D is possibly TRBD2 (6 bases). Germline V lookup: CDR1 SGHTA, CDR2 FQGTGA. This CDR3 spans 15 amino acids. CDR3 sequence (DNA): TGTACCAGCAGCCGCGCTAGCGCCTACACAGATACGCAGTATTTT. Its protein product is CTSSRASAYTDTQYF.

The V gene is TRBV19, the J gene TRBJ1-4; maybe TRBD1 (5 bases). Germline V gives CDR1 LNHDA, CDR2 SQIVND (reference sequence). This CDR3 has 15 residues. The germline V and J ends were trimmed by 5 bases and 5 bases, with 15 bases remaining between them. The CDR3 nucleotides are TGTGCCAGTAGTTGGGAGGGGCAAGGCAATGAAAAACTGTTTTTT. This sequence encodes CASSWEGQGNEKLFF.

V usage is TRBV9 and J usage is TRBJ2-3; the match to TRBD1 covers 7 bases. V dropped 3 bases and J dropped 1; count of bases not matched to a gene: 8. The germline V gene has CDR1 SGDLS and CDR2 YYNGEE. This CDR3 has 16 residues. Here the CDR3 reads CASSALSGQGTDTQYF. CDR3 nucleotide sequence: TGTGCCAGCAGCGCCCTATCCGGACAGGGCACAGATACGCAGTATTTT.

The V gene is TRBV10-3, the J gene TRBJ2-3, with 9 bases lining up with TRBD2. The germline gives CDR1 ENHRY, CDR2 SYGVKD. Trimming cost V 7 bases and J 4 bases; bases outside gene matches: 6. CDR3 length: 14 amino acids. This CDR3 reads CAIKGAGGADTQYF. The CDR3 nucleotides are TGTGCCATCAAGGGAGCGGGAGGAGCAGATACGCAGTATTTT.

The chain is built from TRBV28 and TRBJ2-1; 11 bases agree with TRBD2. The CDR3 consists of 13 residues. V trimming: 8 bases; J trimming: 7 bases; junction bases outside the gene matches: 4. Germline V gene lookup returns CDR1 MDHEN and CDR2 SYDVKM. CDR3 coding DNA: TGTGCCAGCCTACTAGCGGGAGTAAATGAGCAGTTCTTC. It encodes CASLLAGVNEQFF.

The chain combines TRBV5-6 with TRBJ2-2; TRBD1 agrees at 7 bases. V gave up 4 bases and J gave up 2 bases; unmatched junction bases: 11. Germline CDR1 SGHDT, CDR2 YYEEEE. The CDR3 runs to 17 residues. The CDR3 loop is CASSRRTGQSNTGELFF. CDR3 DNA: TGTGCCAGCAGCCGTCGGACAGGCCAATCTAACACCGGGGAGCTGTTTTTT.

This chain joins TRBV7-2 and TRBJ2-2; D not resolved. V gave up 3 bases and J gave up 1 base, with 3 bases separating them. The CDR3 spans 13 residues. Germline CDR1 is SGHTA and CDR2 is FQGNSA. The CDR3, as DNA: TGTGCCAGCAGCTTTCGGAACACCGGGGAGCTGTTTTTT. This sequence encodes CASSFRNTGELFF.

In nucleotides, the CDR3 is TGTGCCAGCAGCTTGAACCCGGGACAGGGGGCCTACGAGCAGTACTTC. This translates into CASSLNPGQGAYEQYF. V and J are TRBV7-9 and TRBJ2-7, with 11 bases matching TRBD1. Germline trimming cut 3 bases from V and 2 bases from J; bases unmatched to any gene: 6. The length of the CDR3 is 16 residues. The germline CDR1 and CDR2 sequences are SEHNR and FQNEAQ (reference sequence). The full variable domain, with the rest looked up from reference TRBV7-9 and TRBJ2-7, is DTGVSQNPRHKITKRGQNVTFRCDPISEHNRLYWYRQTLGQGPEFLTYFQNEAQLEKSRLLSDRFSAERPKGSFSTLEIQRTEQGDSAMYLCASSLNPGQGAYEQYFGPGTRLTVT.

This sequence joins TRBV28 and TRBJ2-3; D uncertain. CDR3 size: 14 residues. Germline assignment: CDR1 MDHEN and CDR2 SYDVKM. The V and J ends lost 2 bases and 2 bases respectively, with 8 bases between them. CDR3 sequence (DNA): TGTGCCAGCAGTTTAGGCGGAAACACAGATACGCAGTATTTT. Translating gives CASSLGGNTDTQYF.

This chain links TRBV29-1 with TRBJ2-5; D possibly corresponds to TRBD1 (7 bases). This CDR3 is built from 12 residues. The V end was cut by 4 bases, the J end by 3 bases, with 9 bases between. Germline V gene lookup returns CDR1 SQVTM and CDR2 ANQGSEA. CDR3 residues: CSVGRGEETQYF. The CDR3 DNA sequence: TGCAGCGTTGGCAGGGGGGAAGAGACCCAGTACTTC.

V is TRBV2 and J is TRBJ1-4; a weak D match, TRBD1 (5 bases). Looked up from germline, CDR1 is SNHLY and CDR2 is FYNNEI. The CDR3 spans 16 residues. V was shortened by 7 bases and J by 4 bases, with 19 bases between the two germline ends. The CDR3 region has the DNA TGTGCCAGCACCAGGGCGCAGGGTGCCCTTAATGAAAAACTGTTTTTT. Its protein product is CASTRAQGALNEKLFF.

The chain combines TRBV10-3 with TRBJ2-7; D remains unclear. Per the germline V gene, CDR1 is ENHRY and CDR2 is SYGVKD. With 6 bases removed from V and 3 bases from J, the gap between germline ends came to 15 bases. The CDR3 has 14 amino acids. CDR3 DNA sequence: TGTGCCATCAGAAAAGTCCTATCCGGCTACGAGCAGTACTTC. Translating it yields CAIRKVLSGYEQYF.

This chain joins TRBV25-1 and TRBJ2-2, with 8 bases lining up with TRBD2. V was pared by 7 bases and J by 1 base, with 14 bases of the junction left unmatched. Germline assignment: CDR1 MGHDK and CDR2 SYGVNS. CDR3 length: 18 amino acids. The CDR3 sequence is CASTPFEAGEVNTGELFF. The CDR3 DNA sequence: TGTGCCAGCACCCCCTTCGAAGCGGGAGAAGTGAACACCGGGGAGCTGTTTTTT.

V usage is TRBV19 and J usage is TRBJ1-6; no firm D call. The CDR3 loop spans 13 amino acids. The V and J ends lost 1 base and 9 bases respectively, with 7 bases between them. The germline V gene encodes CDR1 LNHDA and CDR2 SQIVND (reference sequence). The CDR3 loop reads CASSIAPGSPLHF. The CDR3 nucleotides read TGTGCCAGTAGTATAGCCCCAGGTTCACCCCTCCACTTT.

CDR3 sequence: CASSRAGGQGNEQFF. The CDR3 coding sequence is TGTGCCAGCAGTAGAGCGGGAGGGCAGGGGAATGAGCAGTTCTTC. The rearrangement links TRBV5-4 to TRBJ2-1; 10 nucleotides match TRBD2. This CDR3 comprises 15 residues. Germline V CDR1 and CDR2: SGHNT, YYREEE (reference sequence). Germline trimming cut 5 bases from V and 7 bases from J; bases unmatched to any gene: 9.

This chain joins TRBV18 and TRBJ1-5; 11 nucleotides match TRBD1. CDR3 length equals 17 residues. Trimming cost V 5 bases and J 1 base; bases outside gene matches: 7. CDR1 is KGHSH and CDR2 is LQKENI in the germline V gene. CDR3 sequence: CASSSGTGGGSNQPQHF. The CDR3 nucleotides are TGTGCCAGCTCATCGGGGACAGGGGGGGGAAGCAATCAGCCCCAGCATTTT.